This is a list of T cell receptor beta chains from one sample in a study of cytomegalovirus exposure and HLA in healthy donors. Sequencing used immunoSEQ multiplex PCR; TCRdb keeps in-frame clones, though not all of them. This sample has more than 110,000 clones, with less than 10% found just once. Input material: PBMCs. The origin of the receptors is a man aged 50-60 years in good health and CMV-seronegative. CDR3s include the opening cysteine and the closing phenylalanine or tryptophan. A D gene is named only where the DNA matches it firmly. Rows may omit the clone size; those that give it use once, few, many or a size class.

j_call,d_call,clone_size,v_call,cdr3_aa,cdr3_nt
TRBJ1-1,NA,few,TRBV25-1,CASKRGEGRAAFF,TGTGCCAGCAAGCGTGGGGAGGGCCGGGCAGCTTTCTTT
TRBJ2-7,NA,few,TRBV2,CASRRDEQYF,TGTGCCAGCCGGCGGGACGAGCAGTACTTC
TRBJ2-5,TRBD2,few,TRBV19,CASSPERGPGGETQYF,TGTGCCAGTAGTCCCGAGCGTGGACCGGGGGGAGAGACCCAGTACTTC
TRBJ1-1,TRBD1,few,TRBV5-1,CASSWQGQSNTEAFF,TGCGCCAGCAGCTGGCAGGGACAGTCGAACACTGAAGCTTTCTTT
TRBJ1-2,NA,few,TRBV28,CASGAGGKFNYGYTF,TGTGCCAGTGGGGCAGGCGGAAAATTTAACTATGGCTACACCTTC
TRBJ1-6,TRBD1,few,TRBV30,CALNPGGGYNSPLHF,TGTGCCCTTAATCCAGGGGGCGGATATAATTCACCCCTCCACTTT
TRBJ2-3,TRBD2,few,TRBV7-2,CASTSSGRATDTQYF,TGTGCCAGCACCAGTAGCGGGAGGGCCACAGATACGCAGTATTTT
TRBJ2-1,NA,few,TRBV10-1,CASSEHGVSGNEQFF,TGCGCCAGCAGTGAGCACGGGGTGAGTGGCAATGAGCAGTTCTTC
TRBJ1-2,NA,few,TRBV7-2,CASSLNRDTYGYTF,TGTGCCAGCAGCTTAAACCGGGACACCTATGGCTACACCTTC
TRBJ2-7,TRBD1,few,TRBV19,CASSIAGTAVEQYF,TGTGCCAGTAGTATAGCTGGGACAGCGGTCGAGCAGTACTTC
TRBJ1-6,NA,NA,TRBV5-8,CASSLINRAGSPLHF,TGTGCCAGCAGCTTGATCAACAGGGCAGGTTCACCCCTCCACTTT
TRBJ1-5,NA,NA,TRBV6-5,CASSQTTGQPQHF,TGTGCCAGCAGTCAAACGACGGGTCAGCCCCAGCATTTT
TRBJ2-3,NA,NA,TRBV7-3,CASSLTGGPDTQYF,TGTGCCAGCAGCTTAACAGGCGGTCCAGATACGCAGTATTTT
TRBJ2-7,NA,few,TRBV11-2,CASSRDTAYEQYF,TGTGCCAGCAGCCGGGACACAGCCTACGAGCAGTACTTC